The clone carrying this T cell receptor beta chain was found many times. Its cognate antigen is unknown. This sample is drawn from a study of T cell repertoires in cytomegalovirus infection. The wider study: CMV infection and matching HLA type were both indicated by public TCR beta signatures. Findings of the study overall: The ex vivo response showed dominance by HLA-C-restricted CMV-specific TCR beta clonotypes. Of the TCR beta families, the public ones yielded a cumulative frequency that identified carriers of CMV plus the relevant HLA.

V lost 8 bases to trimming and J lost 3 bases; unmatched junction nucleotides: 3. Germline CDR1 and CDR2: SGHRS and YFSETQ. The CDR3 contains 13 residues. TCRdb re-called the reads through MiXCR, storing one row per CDR3 protein. The sample has 200,000 to 300,000 distinct CDR3 sequences, around 6.4% seen once. This chain joins TRBV5-1 and TRBJ1-4; 8 bases fit TRBD1. The receptor was derived from a human donor in good health (CMV status not recorded). Some clones in this sample may be carry-over from other donors' samples. The sample was PBMCs. The CDR3, as DNA: TGCGCCAGTAGACAGGGGCCTAATGAAAAACTGTTTTTT. This gives the protein CASRQGPNEKLFF.